This T cell receptor beta chain was sequenced in a study of T cell responses to AZD1222 COVID-19 vaccine. The assay was immunoSEQ multiplex PCR, and TCRdb's table has in-frame clones only and misses some. The top ten hold over 2% of the sample, which has tens of thousands of clones, roughly nine tenths seen once. The CDR3 consists of 14 residues. Germline lookup yields CDR1 SEHNR and CDR2 FQNEAQ (reference sequence). Trimming stripped 4 bases from V and 8 bases from J, with 15 bases between. The TCR originated in an adult in good health. Sequencing was performed on peripheral blood, taken on day 0 of AZD1222 vaccination. The chain has TRBV7-9 and TRBJ1-3; D is perhaps TRBD1 (5 bases). The CDR3 loop is CASSSEGTGDTIYF. The CDR3 bases are TGTGCCAGCAGCTCTGAGGGGACCGGGGACACCATATATTTT.